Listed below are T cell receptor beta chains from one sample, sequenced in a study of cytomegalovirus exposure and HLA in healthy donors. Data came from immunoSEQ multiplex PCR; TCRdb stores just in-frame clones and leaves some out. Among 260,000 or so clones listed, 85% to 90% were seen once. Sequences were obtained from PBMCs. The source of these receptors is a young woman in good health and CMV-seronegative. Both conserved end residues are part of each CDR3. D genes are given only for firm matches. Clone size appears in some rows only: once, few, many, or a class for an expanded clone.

CDR3nt: TGTGCCAGCAGTCAAGACAGGGTTAGCAATCAGCCCCAGCATTTT
CDR3aa: CASSQDRVSNQPQHF
v_gene: TRBV6-6
j_gene: TRBJ1-5
abundance: .
d_gene: TRBD1

CDR3nt: TGCAGCGTTGGCAGGGCCAGCCCGGGAGATACGCAGTATTTT
CDR3aa: CSVGRASPGDTQYF
v_gene: TRBV29-1
j_gene: TRBJ2-3
abundance: .
d_gene: .

CDR3nt: TGTGCCAGCAGCTCCCTACAGGGCCCAAGTCAGCCCCAGCATTTT
CDR3aa: CASSSLQGPSQPQHF
v_gene: TRBV7-8
j_gene: TRBJ1-5
abundance: .
d_gene: .

CDR3nt: TGTGCCACCAGCAAAAGCGGGAGTTTCTACAATGAGCAGTTCTTC
CDR3aa: CATSKSGSFYNEQFF
v_gene: TRBV15
j_gene: TRBJ2-1
abundance: once
d_gene: TRBD2

CDR3nt: TGTGCCAGCAGGCAGGGTGTGCGAGAGACCCAGTACTTC
CDR3aa: CASRQGVRETQYF
v_gene: TRBV27
j_gene: TRBJ2-5
abundance: .
d_gene: .

CDR3nt: TGTGCCAGCAGTACCCAAAGCAGGCTCGAGCAGTACTTC
CDR3aa: CASSTQSRLEQYF
v_gene: TRBV27
j_gene: TRBJ2-7
abundance: .
d_gene: .

CDR3nt: TGTGCCAGCAGCTTGGGAGGGGGCGGTCAGCCCCAGCATTTT
CDR3aa: CASSLGGGGQPQHF
v_gene: TRBV5-6
j_gene: TRBJ1-5
abundance: .
d_gene: TRBD1

CDR3nt: TGTGCCAGCAGTGAAGACAGGGTGGGCTCACCCCTCCACTTT
CDR3aa: CASSEDRVGSPLHF
v_gene: TRBV2
j_gene: TRBJ1-6
abundance: .
d_gene: .

CDR3nt: TGTGCCAGCAGGACAGGACTAGTGGACTACAATGAGCAGTTCTTC
CDR3aa: CASRTGLVDYNEQFF
v_gene: TRBV28
j_gene: TRBJ2-1
abundance: .
d_gene: .

CDR3nt: TGTGCCAGCAGTTACACAGGGGGCCAGAACACCGGGGAGCTGTTTTTT
CDR3aa: CASSYTGGQNTGELFF
v_gene: TRBV6-5
j_gene: TRBJ2-2
abundance: once
d_gene: TRBD1

CDR3nt: TGCAGCGTTGAAGCCTTCAACCACAGGGGCTACGAGCAGTACTTC
CDR3aa: CSVEAFNHRGYEQYF
v_gene: TRBV29-1
j_gene: TRBJ2-7
abundance: .
d_gene: TRBD1

CDR3nt: TGTGCCAGCAGGCAACCCGGCCGGGACTACAATGAGCAGTTCTTC
CDR3aa: CASRQPGRDYNEQFF
v_gene: TRBV6-5
j_gene: TRBJ2-1
abundance: .
d_gene: .

CDR3nt: TGTGCCAGCAGCTTCTTGGGACTAGCGGGAGGTTGGGAATACAATGAGCAGTTCTTC
CDR3aa: CASSFLGLAGGWEYNEQFF
v_gene: TRBV5-4
j_gene: TRBJ2-1
abundance: once
d_gene: TRBD2

CDR3nt: TGTGCCAGCAGCCAAGGGGACACATACAATGAGCAGTTCTTC
CDR3aa: CASSQGDTYNEQFF
v_gene: TRBV9
j_gene: TRBJ2-1
abundance: .
d_gene: .

CDR3nt: TGCGCCAGCAGCCAAGTTGAGATAAAAGGGGTAGACGAGCAGTACTTC
CDR3aa: CASSQVEIKGVDEQYF
v_gene: TRBV4-1
j_gene: TRBJ2-7
abundance: .
d_gene: .

CDR3nt: TGCGCCAGCAGCCCGGGACTAGCGGGAGCTTGGCTCCGGGGCTACGAGCAGTACTTC
CDR3aa: CASSPGLAGAWLRGYEQYF
v_gene: TRBV5-1
j_gene: TRBJ2-7
abundance: .
d_gene: TRBD2

CDR3nt: TGTGCCTGGAGTCCAGGGGAACAGCAGCCCCAGCATTTT
CDR3aa: CAWSPGEQQPQHF
v_gene: TRBV30
j_gene: TRBJ1-5
abundance: few
d_gene: .

CDR3nt: TGTGCCAGCAGCTTGGAGGGGCAGATCCAGTACTTC
CDR3aa: CASSLEGQIQYF
v_gene: TRBV5-4
j_gene: TRBJ2-5
abundance: .
d_gene: .

CDR3nt: TGTGCCAGTAGTACACGGACAGGGGCGAATCAGCCCCAGCATTTT
CDR3aa: CASSTRTGANQPQHF
v_gene: TRBV19
j_gene: TRBJ1-5
abundance: .
d_gene: TRBD1

CDR3nt: TGTGCTAGTGGTTTGGCCAGGACAGGGATCGGCACGGATGAGCAGTTCTTC
CDR3aa: CASGLARTGIGTDEQFF
v_gene: TRBV12-5
j_gene: TRBJ2-1
abundance: once
d_gene: TRBD1

CDR3nt: TGTGCCTGGAGTGGTCAGGGGATCTACACCTTC
CDR3aa: CAWSGQGIYTF
v_gene: TRBV30
j_gene: TRBJ1-2
abundance: few
d_gene: .

CDR3nt: TGTGCCAGCAGGGGGAGGACAAGGGGTCAAGAGACCCAGTACTTC
CDR3aa: CASRGRTRGQETQYF
v_gene: TRBV25-1
j_gene: TRBJ2-5
abundance: .
d_gene: .

CDR3nt: TGTGCCTCTTCCCCGGGAGCGGGGTACCAAGAGACCCAGTACTTC
CDR3aa: CASSPGAGYQETQYF
v_gene: TRBV7-3
j_gene: TRBJ2-5
abundance: .
d_gene: TRBD2

CDR3nt: TGTGCCACCAGCCGAAGTCCGGGACTAGCGGGAGGGTATGCCGCAGATACGCAGTATTTT
CDR3aa: CATSRSPGLAGGYAADTQYF
v_gene: TRBV15
j_gene: TRBJ2-3
abundance: .
d_gene: TRBD2

CDR3nt: TGTGCCACCAGCAGAGATGTCCGAAACTACTATGGCTACACCTTC
CDR3aa: CATSRDVRNYYGYTF
v_gene: TRBV15
j_gene: TRBJ1-2
abundance: .
d_gene: .

CDR3nt: TGTGCCAGCAGCCCATCCCCGACTAGCGGGAGGGTCTTCTACGAGCAGTACTTC
CDR3aa: CASSPSPTSGRVFYEQYF
v_gene: TRBV7-8
j_gene: TRBJ2-7
abundance: .
d_gene: TRBD2

CDR3nt: TGTGCCATCAGAATTGGACTAGCGGACAATGAGCAGTTCTTC
CDR3aa: CAIRIGLADNEQFF
v_gene: TRBV10-3
j_gene: TRBJ2-1
abundance: .
d_gene: TRBD2